The 20 T cell receptor beta chains reported below all come from one sample, sequenced in a study of cytomegalovirus exposure and HLA in healthy donors. 60 Vbeta and 13 Jbeta primers were used in PCR. The table came from immunoSEQ multiplex PCR; TCRdb's copy has only in-frame clones and leaves some out. The sample shows around 200,000 clones, around 80% of them seen only once. Sample: PBMCs. All receptors derive from a man aged 45-60 years in good health and CMV-seronegative.

The chain joins TRBV4-2 to TRBJ2-5; TRBD2 agrees at 11 bases. The CDR3 is 18 residues long. Germline assignment: CDR1 LGHNA and CDR2 YNFKEQ. After removal of 0 bases from V and 7 bases from J, the junction contained 13 bases not matched to a gene. The chain's CDR3 is CASSQEASSGRGIGTQYF. CDR3 DNA: TGTGCCAGCAGCCAAGAGGCTAGTAGCGGGAGGGGAATAGGGACCCAGTACTTC.

The chain is built from TRBV28 and TRBJ1-2; TRBD1 matches 8 bases. With V trimmed by 2 bases and J by 7 bases, 9 bases remained unmatched. Germline V lookup: CDR1 MDHEN, CDR2 SYDVKM. This CDR3 has 15 residues. The CDR3 region has the DNA TGTGCCAGCAGTTTAGAGAGACAGGGGTTTGCTGGCTACACCTTC. This gives the protein CASSLERQGFAGYTF.

The V call is TRBV7-3, the J call TRBJ1-4, with TRBD1 matching 7 bases. Germline CDR1 is SGHTA and CDR2 is FQGTGA. J lost 7 bases, V lost 6 bases, and 8 bases had no gene match. The CDR3 has 14 residues. CDR3 loop: CASSLAQGGEKLFF. For the CDR3, the DNA is TGTGCCAGCAGTCTAGCTCAGGGGGGTGAAAAACTGTTTTTT.

The rearrangement links TRBV5-1 to TRBJ2-5; tentatively, D is TRBD1 (5 bases). The germline CDR1 and CDR2 sequences are SGHRS and YFSETQ. This CDR3 spans 14 amino acids. The V end was cut by 0 bases, the J end by 5 bases, with 11 bases between. CDR3 loop: CASSLDSRVETQYF. The CDR3 DNA follows: TGCGCCAGCAGCTTGGATAGCAGGGTGGAGACCCAGTACTTC.

The chain uses TRBV5-1 and TRBJ2-5; 7 nucleotides align to TRBD1. The V gene end was trimmed by 4 bases and the J gene end by 2 bases; junction bases not matched to a gene: 2. The CDR3 totals 13 residues. Germline assignment: CDR1 SGHRS and CDR2 YFSETQ. In DNA, the CDR3 is TGCGCCAGCAGCGACAGGGTACAAGAGACCCAGTACTTC. Protein: CASSDRVQETQYF. Complete variable domain (other parts from reference TRBV5-1 and TRBJ2-5): KAGVTQTPRYLIKTRGQQVTLSCSPISGHRSVSWYQQTPGQGLQFLFEYFSETQRNKGNFPGRFSGRQFSNSRSEMNVSTLELGDSALYLCASSDRVQETQYFGPGTRLLVL.

V is TRBV30 and J is TRBJ2-2; D is perhaps TRBD1 (6 bases). Germline V gives CDR1 GTSNPN, CDR2 SVGIG (reference sequence). CDR3 size: 16 residues. The V and J ends lost 2 bases and 0 bases respectively, with 13 bases between them. CDR3: CAWSRAGTTNTGELFF. CDR3 DNA: TGTGCCTGGAGTCGGGCCGGGACAACGAACACCGGGGAGCTGTTTTTT.

J is TRBJ2-2 and V is TRBV7-3; D is possibly TRBD2 (5 bases). The V end was cut by 5 bases, the J end by 6 bases, with 7 bases between. Germline CDR1 is SGHTA and CDR2 is FQGTGA. The CDR3 totals 12 residues. The CDR3 loop reads CASSLAAGELFF. The CDR3 DNA reads TGTGCCAGCAGCCTAGCTGCCGGGGAGCTGTTTTTT.

V usage is TRBV7-9 and J usage is TRBJ2-5, with no clear D. The germline V and J ends were trimmed by 5 bases and 2 bases, with 21 bases remaining between them. The germline CDR1 and CDR2 sequences are SEHNR and FQNEAQ (reference sequence). The CDR3 is made up of 17 amino acids. CDR3 protein: CASSPSPLPRRQETQYF. The CDR3 nucleotides are TGTGCCAGCAGCCCGTCCCCCCTCCCTCGGCGGCAAGAGACCCAGTACTTC.

V is TRBV5-1 and J is TRBJ2-1; 9 nucleotides align to TRBD1. CDR1 is SGHRS, CDR2 YFSETQ, per germline. V lost 4 bases to trimming and J lost 6 bases; unmatched junction nucleotides: 8. CDR3 length: 15 residues. The CDR3 protein is CASSLDRGPFNEQFF. The CDR3, as DNA: TGCGCCAGCAGCCTGGACAGGGGTCCTTTCAATGAGCAGTTCTTC.

The rearrangement joins TRBV4-1 to TRBJ2-7; 9 nucleotides line up with TRBD1. Germline CDR1 and CDR2: MGHRA and YSYEKL. The ends lost 5 bases at V and 2 bases at J; junction bases unmatched: 7. The CDR3 covers 15 residues. The CDR3 DNA is TGCGCCAGCAGCTCCGAGACAGGGGGTCCCTACGAGCAGTACTTC. The encoded protein is CASSSETGGPYEQYF.

The chain recombines TRBV7-9 with TRBJ2-7; TRBD1 agrees at 9 bases. The trim removed 4 bases at V and 3 bases at J, leaving 13 bases unmatched. The V gene's germline CDR1 is SEHNR and CDR2 FQNEAQ (reference sequence). The CDR3 is 17 residues long. The CDR3 coding sequence is TGTGCCAGCAGCTCTGGCCCCCCGGGACAGGGAGACTACGAGCAGTACTTC. This sequence encodes CASSSGPPGQGDYEQYF.

This chain connects TRBV6-1 to TRBJ2-7, with a tentative D call TRBD1 (6 bases). The ends were cut back, 6 bases at V and 3 bases at J, with 9 bases in the middle. The germline gives CDR1 MNHNS, CDR2 SASEGT. This CDR3 is 12 amino acids long. Written as DNA, the CDR3 is TGTGCCAGCAGCCGACAGGTCTACGAGCAGTACTTC. It codes for CASSRQVYEQYF.

The CDR3 DNA follows: TGCGCCAGCAGCTTGGGACAGGGAGCAACTAATGAAAAACTGTTTTTT. Translating it yields CASSLGQGATNEKLFF. The chain carries TRBV5-1 and TRBJ1-4, with TRBD1 matching over 7 bases. The CDR3 spans 16 residues. Germline trimming cut 0 bases from V and 0 bases from J; bases unmatched to any gene: 2. CDR1 is SGHRS and CDR2 is YFSETQ in the germline V gene. Filled out from reference TRBV5-1 and TRBJ1-4, the complete variable domain reads KAGVTQTPRYLIKTRGQQVTLSCSPISGHRSVSWYQQTPGQGLQFLFEYFSETQRNKGNFPGRFSGRQFSNSRSEMNVSTLELGDSALYLCASSLGQGATNEKLFFGSGTQLSVL.

CDR3 nucleotide sequence: TGTGCCAGCAGCGTAGGTAACAATCCCTACGAGCAGTACTTC. Translated, it gives CASSVGNNPYEQYF. The V call is TRBV9, the J call TRBJ2-7; D call uncertain. V was clipped by 0 bases and J by 2 bases, with 9 bases between them. Germline CDR1 reads SGDLS; CDR2 reads YYNGEE. The CDR3 is 14 amino acids.

The chain couples TRBV27 to TRBJ1-3; possible D gene TRBD1, 5 bases. CDR3 length: 13 residues. Germline CDR1 reads MNHEY; CDR2 reads SMNVEV (reference sequence). V was clipped by 11 bases and J by 6 bases, with 17 bases between them. The CDR3 region is CASRTGGENTIYF. DNA for the CDR3: TGTGCCTCCCGGACTGGGGGGGAAAACACCATATATTTT.

This clone appeared a few times. V and J are TRBV6-5 and TRBJ2-5; weak D call: TRBD2 (6 bases). The assigned J gene may be wrong: the sequence end matches TRBJ2-7 better. The CDR3 extends over 13 amino acids. Germline V gene sequence: CDR1 MNHEY, CDR2 SVGAGI. CDR3: CASSYSEGYEQYF. Written as DNA, the CDR3 is TGTGCCAGCAGTTACTCGGAGGGCTACGAGCAGTACTTC.

This chain joins TRBV25-1 and TRBJ2-1; 11 bases map to TRBD2. The V segment lost 8 bases and the J segment 3 bases; nucleotides outside the gene matches: 6. The CDR3 covers 15 residues. CDR1 and CDR2 from the germline V gene are MGHDK and SYGVNS. The CDR3 DNA is TGTGCCAGCTCTTTAGCGGGAGGGGACTACAATGAGCAGTTCTTC. This sequence encodes CASSLAGGDYNEQFF.

The chain is built from TRBV19 and TRBJ2-1, with 8 positions matching TRBD2. The trim removed 2 bases at V and 9 bases at J, leaving 6 bases unmatched. This CDR3 has 14 residues. CDR1 LNHDA and CDR2 SQIVND come from the germline V gene (reference sequence). Here the CDR3 reads CASSISGRNGEQFF. In nucleotides, the CDR3 is TGTGCCAGTAGTATAAGCGGGAGAAACGGTGAGCAGTTCTTC.

This chain links TRBV30 with TRBJ2-6; D not certain. The V gene lost 3 bases and the J gene lost 2 bases, with 5 bases spanning the gap. CDR1 GTSNPN and CDR2 SVGIG come from the germline V gene (reference sequence). The CDR3 has 13 residues. The chain's CDR3 is CAWRLAGANVLTF. For the CDR3, the DNA is TGTGCCTGGAGGCTAGCTGGGGCCAACGTCCTGACTTTC.

This clone was observed a few times. Additional DNA sequences in this sample encode the identical CDR3. The chain uses TRBV7-6 and TRBJ2-5; TRBD1 aligns across 8 bases. With V trimmed by 2 bases and J by 2 bases, 7 bases remained unmatched. Germline values: CDR1 SGHVS, CDR2 FNYEAQ. The CDR3 totals 16 residues. The CDR3 nucleotides are TGTGCCAGCAGCTTATCACCGGGACAGGCTCAAGAGACCCAGTACTTC. This gives the protein CASSLSPGQAQETQYF.